The clone carrying this T cell receptor (beta chain) appeared a few times. The sample belongs to a study of response to subunit inactivated influenza vaccine. The CDR3 spans 11 residues. Unmatched junction bases numbered 4, after V lost 7 bases and J lost 4 bases. Per germline, CDR1 DFQATT and CDR2 SNEGSKA (reference sequence). TCRdb reprocessed the RT-PCR reads via MiXCR and lists one record per CDR3 protein. The data contain hundreds of thousands of distinct CDR3 sequences, 6.5% to 8% of them singletons. Specimen: PBMCs from blood, collected about 23 months after vaccination. The gene calls are TRBV20-1 and TRBJ2-7; 7 bases line up with TRBD1. The receptor was derived from a man aged 50 to 69 who received an inactivated influenza vaccine. The DNA for the CDR3 is TGCAGTGGGGACAGAGGTTACGAGCAGTACTTC. It specifies CSGDRGYEQYF.